This is a list of T cell receptor beta chains from one sample in a study of blood T cells in healthy people across ages. TCRdb analysed the 5' RACE reads with MiXCR anew, one entry per CDR3 protein. The sample contains about 1.4 million distinct CDR3 sequences, almost 60% of which appear only once. Sample: blood. Every receptor here comes from a man between 18 and 29 years old in good health. The CDR3 runs from the conserved cysteine through the conserved F or W. Each record gives: clone size, J gene, V gene, D gene, CDR3 DNA, CDR3 protein. The D gene is left open where the match is weak. A clone size is listed for some rows: how often the clone was seen (once, few, many), or a class if it is expanded.

size: NA; J: TRBJ2-3; V: TRBV4-2; D: TRBD2; DNA: TGTGCCAGCAGCCAAGACCCCTCACGACTAGCGGGAGGGCCGGATACGCAGTATTTT; CDR3: CASSQDPSRLAGGPDTQYF
size: NA; J: TRBJ2-3; V: TRBV6-6; D: TRBD2; DNA: TGTGCCAGCAGTGGGAGGGAGGAGGGGCCAGATACGCAGTATTTT; CDR3: CASSGREEGPDTQYF
size: NA; J: TRBJ1-4; V: TRBV28; D: NA; DNA: TGTGCCAGCAGTTTATCGTGGTCAACTAATGAAAAACTGTTTTTT; CDR3: CASSLSWSTNEKLFF
size: few; J: TRBJ1-6; V: TRBV25-1; D: NA; DNA: TGTGCCAGCAGCGGACAGCCGAATTCACCCCTCCACTTT; CDR3: CASSGQPNSPLHF
size: NA; J: TRBJ2-7; V: TRBV4-1; D: NA; DNA: TGCGCCAGCAGCCAACAACAGGGACTATACTCCTACGAGCAGTACTTC; CDR3: CASSQQQGLYSYEQYF
size: few; J: TRBJ1-1; V: TRBV6-5; D: NA; DNA: TGTGCCAGCAGACAGGGTTGGAAGAACACTGAAGCTTTCTTT; CDR3: CASRQGWKNTEAFF
size: NA; J: TRBJ2-6; V: TRBV7-8; D: TRBD1; DNA: TGTGCCAGCAGCCCTCGACAGGGGCCGAGGGGGGCCAACGTCCTGACTTTC; CDR3: CASSPRQGPRGANVLTF
size: NA; J: TRBJ1-5; V: TRBV12-3/TRBV12-4; D: NA; DNA: TGTGCCAGCAGTTTTAGCCGGACAGGCAATCAGCCCCAGCATTTT; CDR3: CASSFSRTGNQPQHF
size: NA; J: TRBJ2-7; V: TRBV10-3; D: TRBD2; DNA: TGTGCCATCAGTGAGTCGCCGGGAGGGACTAGCGGGACCGAGCAGTACTTC; CDR3: CAISESPGGTSGTEQYF
size: NA; J: TRBJ2-5; V: TRBV5-6; D: NA; DNA: TGTGCCAGCAGCTTAGCCGCCGTTTCTGGGGAGACCCAGTACTTC; CDR3: CASSLAAVSGETQYF
size: once; J: TRBJ1-2; V: TRBV29-1; D: NA; DNA: TGCAGCGCTCTCCCCGGGACGGGTGATTATGGCTACACCTTC; CDR3: CSALPGTGDYGYTF
size: NA; J: TRBJ2-1; V: TRBV6-5; D: NA; DNA: TGTGCCAGCAGCCGCAGGGTCGCGTACAATGAGCAGTTCTTC; CDR3: CASSRRVAYNEQFF
size: NA; J: TRBJ1-2; V: TRBV4-3; D: NA; DNA: TGCGCCAGCAGCCAAGATCGGGGCAGGGCCTTTAACTATGGCTACACCTTC; CDR3: CASSQDRGRAFNYGYTF
size: NA; J: TRBJ1-2; V: TRBV3-1; D: TRBD1; DNA: TGTGCCAGCAGCCAGACCAGGGGGTACTATGGCTACACCTTC; CDR3: CASSQTRGYYGYTF
size: NA; J: TRBJ1-4; V: TRBV14; D: NA; DNA: TGTGCCAGCAGCCAAGTAATCGGTGTCAGGCGACGGGAAAAACTGTTTTTT; CDR3: CASSQVIGVRRREKLFF
size: NA; J: TRBJ2-1; V: TRBV20-1; D: TRBD2; DNA: TGCAGTGTTCGACTAGCGGGATACAATGAGCAGTTCTTC; CDR3: CSVRLAGYNEQFF
size: NA; J: TRBJ2-1; V: TRBV4-1; D: NA; DNA: TGCGCCAGCCGCCCGGTGGTACTAGCCGCACAGAGGAATGAGCAGTTCTTC; CDR3: CASRPVVLAAQRNEQFF
size: NA; J: TRBJ2-2; V: TRBV7-9; D: TRBD2; DNA: TGTGCCATACGCGGGAGAGCCACCGGGGAGCTGTTTTTT; CDR3: CAIRGRATGELFF
size: few; J: TRBJ1-2; V: TRBV29-1; D: NA; DNA: TGCAGCGTTGGTGGGTCGTACAAAACCGCTAACTATGGCTACACCTTC; CDR3: CSVGGSYKTANYGYTF
size: NA; J: TRBJ2-3; V: TRBV5-1; D: TRBD1; DNA: TGCGCCAGCAGCTCTGGGACAGGGGGAAAGGAAGATACGCAGTATTTT; CDR3: CASSSGTGGKEDTQYF
size: few; J: TRBJ2-1; V: TRBV7-6; D: NA; DNA: TGTGCCAGCAGTTTCCTCGCGGGGGCGGCCTACAATGAGCAGTTCTTC; CDR3: CASSFLAGAAYNEQFF
size: NA; J: TRBJ2-1; V: TRBV24-1; D: NA; DNA: TGTGCCACCAGTGAAAGGATCGGCAATGAGCAGTTCTTC; CDR3: CATSERIGNEQFF
size: NA; J: TRBJ2-3; V: TRBV24-1; D: NA; DNA: TGTGCCCCACCTCTCTCTGGTTTGTTGACAGATACGCAGTATTTT; CDR3: CAPPLSGLLTDTQYF
size: NA; J: TRBJ2-2; V: TRBV29-1; D: TRBD1; DNA: TGCAGCGGCAGGGGGAACGGGGAGCTGTTTTTT; CDR3: CSGRGNGELFF
size: NA; J: TRBJ1-1; V: TRBV7-9; D: NA; DNA: TGTGCCAGCAGCCCCTACAGGGAATCCGCTGAAGCTTTCTTT; CDR3: CASSPYRESAEAFF
size: NA; J: TRBJ2-3; V: TRBV5-1; D: TRBD2; DNA: TGCGCCAGCAGCTCACGACCCTTAGCGGGGGGCACAGATACGCAGTATTTT; CDR3: CASSSRPLAGGTDTQYF
size: few; J: TRBJ2-6; V: TRBV7-9; D: NA; DNA: TGTGCCAGCAGCTTAGGAACCAGCAACGTCCTGACTTTC; CDR3: CASSLGTSNVLTF
size: NA; J: TRBJ2-3; V: TRBV28; D: TRBD2; DNA: TGTGCCAGCAGGCCTCAAGGGACTAGCGGATCCCAAGGGGATACGCAGTATTTT; CDR3: CASRPQGTSGSQGDTQYF
size: NA; J: TRBJ2-1; V: TRBV29-1; D: NA; DNA: TGCAGCGTTGACAGGGTCAATGAGCAGTTCTTC; CDR3: CSVDRVNEQFF
size: few; J: TRBJ1-5; V: TRBV12-3/TRBV12-4; D: NA; DNA: TGTGCCAGCAGTCCGGACAGTTATCAGCCCCAGCATTTT; CDR3: CASSPDSYQPQHF
size: NA; J: TRBJ2-6; V: TRBV6-1; D: NA; DNA: TGTGCCGGTCAGACAGACTCTGGAGCCAACGTCCTGACTTTC; CDR3: CAGQTDSGANVLTF
size: NA; J: TRBJ1-6; V: TRBV6-5; D: NA; DNA: TGTGCCAGCAGTTTGTGGGGGGGGATCTCCAACCTTGGTTCACCCCTCCACTTT; CDR3: CASSLWGGISNLGSPLHF
size: once; J: TRBJ2-1; V: TRBV20-1; D: NA; DNA: TGCAGTGCTAGGAGAGTAAGCGAGCAGTTCTTC; CDR3: CSARRVSEQFF
size: few; J: TRBJ1-2; V: TRBV29-1; D: TRBD1; DNA: TGCAGCGTTGTCGGCGACAGGGCTTACACCTTC; CDR3: CSVVGDRAYTF
size: NA; J: TRBJ2-3; V: TRBV27; D: TRBD1; DNA: TGTGCCAGCAAATCTTCTTGGACAGGGCGCGATACGCAGTATTTT; CDR3: CASKSSWTGRDTQYF
size: few; J: TRBJ2-7; V: TRBV4-1; D: TRBD1; DNA: TGCGCCAGCAGCCAAGTGAGGACAGGGGATTCCCACGAGCAGTACTTC; CDR3: CASSQVRTGDSHEQYF
size: NA; J: TRBJ1-4; V: TRBV20-1; D: TRBD1; DNA: TGCAGTGCTAGAGGAAATAATAGACCGGGACAGCTTAATGAAAAACTGTTTTTT; CDR3: CSARGNNRPGQLNEKLFF
size: NA; J: TRBJ1-1; V: TRBV6-1; D: NA; DNA: TGTGCCAGCAGCAAACGCAGGGAGGCAGATTTTACGAACACTGAAGCTTTCTTT; CDR3: CASSKRREADFTNTEAFF
size: NA; J: TRBJ2-7; V: TRBV29-1; D: NA; DNA: TGCAGCGTTGCCAGTGATGGGTACGAGCAGTACTTC; CDR3: CSVASDGYEQYF
size: NA; J: TRBJ2-5; V: TRBV7-2; D: NA; DNA: TGTGCCAGCAACCTAGAGCGGGACCAAGAGACCCAGTACTTC; CDR3: CASNLERDQETQYF
size: NA; J: TRBJ1-1; V: TRBV29-1; D: NA; DNA: TGCAGCGTTTCGCAGGTGAACACTGAAGCTTTCTTT; CDR3: CSVSQVNTEAFF
size: NA; J: TRBJ2-5; V: TRBV25-1; D: NA; DNA: TGTGCCAGCAGTGACACTCCAGATGGTACATGGGAAGAGACCCAGTACTTC; CDR3: CASSDTPDGTWEETQYF
size: NA; J: TRBJ2-5; V: TRBV11-2; D: TRBD1; DNA: TGTGCCAGCAGCTTTGAGACAGGGGCCGCATACGGGCACCAAGAGACCCAGTACTTC; CDR3: CASSFETGAAYGHQETQYF
size: few; J: TRBJ2-7; V: TRBV4-3; D: NA; DNA: TGCGCCAGCAGCCAAGATTCCAGGGGGACTGTCGAGCAGTACTTC; CDR3: CASSQDSRGTVEQYF
size: NA; J: TRBJ1-5; V: TRBV12-3/TRBV12-4; D: NA; DNA: TGTGCCAGCAGTTTAGGCAACAGGGCGGGGAGCAATCAGCCCCAGCATTTT; CDR3: CASSLGNRAGSNQPQHF
size: NA; J: TRBJ1-1; V: TRBV11-2; D: NA; DNA: TGTGCCAGCAGCTCGCTCCGAATAACGGGGGGCACTGAAGCTTTCTTT; CDR3: CASSSLRITGGTEAFF
size: NA; J: TRBJ2-7; V: TRBV11-2; D: NA; DNA: TGTGCCAGTGGGCCTTCCACGCTCTACGGGCAGTACTTC; CDR3: CASGPSTLYGQYF
size: NA; J: TRBJ2-7; V: TRBV20-1; D: NA; DNA: TGCAGTGCGATATGGGGGGGCCCCCTCTCCTACGAGCAGTACTTC; CDR3: CSAIWGGPLSYEQYF
size: few; J: TRBJ1-2; V: TRBV7-2; D: NA; DNA: TGTGCCAGCAGCTTAGGGGGGGATACGGGCTACACCTTC; CDR3: CASSLGGDTGYTF
size: few; J: TRBJ2-1; V: TRBV27; D: NA; DNA: TGTGCCAGCAGTTTAGTACCAAGTGGGGGGCAGTTCTTC; CDR3: CASSLVPSGGQFF
size: NA; J: TRBJ2-7; V: TRBV10-2; D: NA; DNA: TGCGCCAGCAGTGAGAGGTCGGTCTCTACGGCCTACGAGCAGTACTTC; CDR3: CASSERSVSTAYEQYF
size: NA; J: TRBJ2-7; V: TRBV11-2; D: TRBD2; DNA: TGTGCCAGCAGCCGACCGACTAGCGGGGGGTCCTACCGTGGGCAGTACTTC; CDR3: CASSRPTSGGSYRGQYF
size: NA; J: TRBJ2-5; V: TRBV9; D: NA; DNA: TGTGCCAGCACCACTGGGACTTCGGGGGCAGGGACCCAGTACTTC; CDR3: CASTTGTSGAGTQYF
size: NA; J: TRBJ1-1; V: TRBV20-1; D: NA; DNA: TGCAGTGCTAGAAGGAGGGGAGCGACTGAAGCTTTCTTT; CDR3: CSARRRGATEAFF
size: NA; J: TRBJ1-1; V: TRBV18; D: TRBD1; DNA: TGTGCCAGCTCACCGGGCGACAGGGTCGACACTGAAGCTTTCTTT; CDR3: CASSPGDRVDTEAFF
size: NA; J: TRBJ2-7; V: TRBV10-3; D: NA; DNA: TGTGCCATCAGTGTGGGACGGCAGTACGAGCAGTACTTC; CDR3: CAISVGRQYEQYF
size: NA; J: TRBJ2-2; V: TRBV3-1; D: NA; DNA: TGTGCCAGTACCCTCAGGGAGGACACCGGGGAGCTGTTTTTT; CDR3: CASTLREDTGELFF
size: NA; J: TRBJ2-7; V: TRBV12-3/TRBV12-4; D: NA; DNA: TGTGTCAGCAGTCTAGCCCAGGGCGAGCAGTACTTC; CDR3: CVSSLAQGEQYF
size: few; J: TRBJ2-6; V: TRBV20-1; D: NA; DNA: TGCAGTGCTAGTGCGGCTGGGGCCAACGTCCTGACTTTC; CDR3: CSASAAGANVLTF
size: NA; J: TRBJ1-5; V: TRBV7-8; D: NA; DNA: TGTGCCAGCAGCCACGGCGCCCCTCAGAGCCAGCCCCAGCATTTT; CDR3: CASSHGAPQSQPQHF